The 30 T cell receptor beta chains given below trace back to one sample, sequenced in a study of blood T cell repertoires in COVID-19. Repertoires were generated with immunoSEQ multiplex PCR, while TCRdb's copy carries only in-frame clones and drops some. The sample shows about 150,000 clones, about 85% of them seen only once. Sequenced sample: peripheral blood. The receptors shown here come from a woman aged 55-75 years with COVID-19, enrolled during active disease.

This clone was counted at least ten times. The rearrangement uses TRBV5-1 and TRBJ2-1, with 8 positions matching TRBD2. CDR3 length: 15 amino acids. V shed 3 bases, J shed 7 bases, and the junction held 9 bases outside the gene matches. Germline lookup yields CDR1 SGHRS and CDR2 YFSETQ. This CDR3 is CASSSSGLALNEQFF. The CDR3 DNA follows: TGCGCCAGCAGCTCCTCCGGACTAGCCTTAAATGAGCAGTTCTTC.

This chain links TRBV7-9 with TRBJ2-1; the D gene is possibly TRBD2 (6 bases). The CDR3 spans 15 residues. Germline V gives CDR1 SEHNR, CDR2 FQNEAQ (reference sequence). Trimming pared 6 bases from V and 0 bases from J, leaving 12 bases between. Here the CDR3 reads CASSYSGTSYNEQFF. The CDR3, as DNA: TGTGCCAGCAGTTATAGCGGCACCTCCTACAATGAGCAGTTCTTC.

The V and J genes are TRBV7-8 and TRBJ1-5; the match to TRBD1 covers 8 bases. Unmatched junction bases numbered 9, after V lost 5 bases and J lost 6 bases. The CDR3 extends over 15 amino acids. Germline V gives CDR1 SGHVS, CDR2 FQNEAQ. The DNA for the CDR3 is TGTGCCAGCAGCACCCCGACAGGGGAGGGTCAGCCCCAGCATTTT. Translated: CASSTPTGEGQPQHF.

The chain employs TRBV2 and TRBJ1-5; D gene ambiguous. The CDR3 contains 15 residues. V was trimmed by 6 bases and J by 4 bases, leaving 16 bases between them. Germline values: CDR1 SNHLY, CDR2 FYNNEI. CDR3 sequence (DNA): TGTGCCAGCAGGCGCGAGGGAGTACTAAATCAGCCCCAGCATTTT. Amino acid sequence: CASRREGVLNQPQHF. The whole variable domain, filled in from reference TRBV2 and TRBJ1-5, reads EPEVTQTPSHQVTQMGQEVILRCVPISNHLYFYWYRQILGQKVEFLVSFYNNEISEKSEIFDDQFSVERPDGSNFTLKIRSTKLEDSAMYFCASRREGVLNQPQHFGDGTRLSIL.

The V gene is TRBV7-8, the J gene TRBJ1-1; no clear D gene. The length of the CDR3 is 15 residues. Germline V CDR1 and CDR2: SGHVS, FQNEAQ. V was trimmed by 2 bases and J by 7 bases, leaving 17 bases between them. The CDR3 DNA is TGTGCCAGCAGCTTACGGGGTGGGTCGACTGGTGAAGCTTTCTTT. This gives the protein CASSLRGGSTGEAFF.

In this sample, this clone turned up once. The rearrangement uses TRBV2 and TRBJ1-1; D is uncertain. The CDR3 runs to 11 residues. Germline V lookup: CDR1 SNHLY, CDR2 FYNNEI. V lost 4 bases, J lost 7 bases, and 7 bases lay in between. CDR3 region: CASSALFEAFF. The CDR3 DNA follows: TGTGCCAGCAGTGCCCTTTTTGAAGCTTTCTTT. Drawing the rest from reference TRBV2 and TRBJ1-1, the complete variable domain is EPEVTQTPSHQVTQMGQEVILRCVPISNHLYFYWYRQILGQKVEFLVSFYNNEISEKSEIFDDQFSVERPDGSNFTLKIRSTKLEDSAMYFCASSALFEAFFGQGTRLTVV.

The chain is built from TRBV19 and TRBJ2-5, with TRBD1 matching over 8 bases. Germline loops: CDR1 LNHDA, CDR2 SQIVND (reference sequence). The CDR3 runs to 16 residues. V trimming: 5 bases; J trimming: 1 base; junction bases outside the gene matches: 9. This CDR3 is CASSGGTGRFQETQYF. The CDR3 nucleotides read TGTGCCAGTAGTGGAGGGACAGGCCGCTTCCAAGAGACCCAGTACTTC. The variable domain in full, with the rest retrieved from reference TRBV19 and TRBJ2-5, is DGGITQSPKYLFRKEGQNVTLSCEQNLNHDAMYWYRQDPGQGLRLIYYSQIVNDFQKGDIAEGYSVSREKKESFPLTVTSAQKNPTAFYLCASSGGTGRFQETQYFGPGTRLLVL.

The CDR3 DNA reads as TGTGCCAGTAGTACTGAGATTGCTAGCAATCAGCCCCAGCATTTT. It yields the protein CASSTEIASNQPQHF. The rearrangement links TRBV19 to TRBJ1-5; D not resolved. Per the germline V gene, CDR1 is LNHDA and CDR2 is SQIVND (reference sequence). The CDR3 spans 15 residues. V gave up 4 bases and J gave up 0 bases, with 10 bases separating them.

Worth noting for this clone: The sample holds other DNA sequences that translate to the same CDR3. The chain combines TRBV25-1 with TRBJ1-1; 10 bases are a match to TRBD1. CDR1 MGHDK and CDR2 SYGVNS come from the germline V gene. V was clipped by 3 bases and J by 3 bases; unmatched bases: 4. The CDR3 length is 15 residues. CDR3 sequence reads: CASSESGTGDTEAFF. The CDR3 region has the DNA TGTGCCAGCAGTGAGAGCGGGACAGGGGACACTGAAGCTTTCTTT.

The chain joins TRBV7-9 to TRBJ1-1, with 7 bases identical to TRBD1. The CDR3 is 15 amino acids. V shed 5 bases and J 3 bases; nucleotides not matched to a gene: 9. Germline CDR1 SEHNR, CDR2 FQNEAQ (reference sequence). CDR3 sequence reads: CASSQSQGSYTEAFF. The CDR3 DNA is TGTGCCAGCAGCCAATCACAGGGGTCCTACACTGAAGCTTTCTTT. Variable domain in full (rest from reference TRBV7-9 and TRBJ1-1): DTGVSQNPRHKITKRGQNVTFRCDPISEHNRLYWYRQTLGQGPEFLTYFQNEAQLEKSRLLSDRFSAERPKGSFSTLEIQRTEQGDSAMYLCASSQSQGSYTEAFFGQGTRLTVV.

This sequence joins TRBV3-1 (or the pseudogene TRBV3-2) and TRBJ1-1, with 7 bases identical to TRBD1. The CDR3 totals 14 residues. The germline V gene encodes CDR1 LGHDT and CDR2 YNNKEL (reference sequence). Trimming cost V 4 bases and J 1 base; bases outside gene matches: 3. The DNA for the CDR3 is TGTGCCAGCAGCCGAAAGGGGGCGAACACTGAAGCTTTCTTT. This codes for CASSRKGANTEAFF.

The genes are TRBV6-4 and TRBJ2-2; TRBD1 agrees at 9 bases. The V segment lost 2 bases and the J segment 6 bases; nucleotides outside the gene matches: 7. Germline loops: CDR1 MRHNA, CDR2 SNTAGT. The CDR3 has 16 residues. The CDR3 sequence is CASSDLGQGRPGELFF. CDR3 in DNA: TGTGCCAGCAGTGACCTAGGACAGGGGCGACCCGGGGAGCTGTTTTTT.

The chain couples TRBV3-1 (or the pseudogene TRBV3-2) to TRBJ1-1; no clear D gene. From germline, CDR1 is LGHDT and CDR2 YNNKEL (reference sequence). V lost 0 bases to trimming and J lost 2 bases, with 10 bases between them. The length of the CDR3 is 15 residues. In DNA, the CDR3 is TGTGCCAGCAGCCAAGATCTACGGTTAAACACTGAAGCTTTCTTT. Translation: CASSQDLRLNTEAFF.

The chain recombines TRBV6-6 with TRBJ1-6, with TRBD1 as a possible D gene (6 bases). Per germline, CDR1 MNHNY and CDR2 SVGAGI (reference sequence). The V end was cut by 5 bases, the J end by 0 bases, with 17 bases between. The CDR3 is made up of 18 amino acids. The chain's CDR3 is CASSPPTGLGSYNSPLHF. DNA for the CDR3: TGTGCCAGCAGTCCTCCGACAGGTCTAGGCTCCTATAATTCACCCCTCCACTTT.

The CDR3 region has the DNA TGTGCCAGTATGCCGGGACAGGGAAGGCCACCCCTCCACTTT. Amino acid sequence: CASMPGQGRPPLHF. The gene calls are TRBV19 and TRBJ1-6, with 9 bases lining up with TRBD1. The CDR3 has 14 residues. J was trimmed by 11 bases and V by 7 bases; bases with no gene match: 9. The germline gives CDR1 LNHDA, CDR2 SQIVND (reference sequence).

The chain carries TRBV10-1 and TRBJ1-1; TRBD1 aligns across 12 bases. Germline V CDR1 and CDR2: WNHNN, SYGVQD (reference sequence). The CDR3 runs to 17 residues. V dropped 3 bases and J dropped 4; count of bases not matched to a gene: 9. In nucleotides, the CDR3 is TGCGCCAGCAGTGATGGGGGGACAGGGGGCAGGAGCACTGAAGCTTTCTTT. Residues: CASSDGGTGGRSTEAFF.

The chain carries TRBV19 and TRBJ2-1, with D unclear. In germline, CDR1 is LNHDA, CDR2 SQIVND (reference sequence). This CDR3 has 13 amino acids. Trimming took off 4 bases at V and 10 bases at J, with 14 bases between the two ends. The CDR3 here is CASSTDTFFEQFF. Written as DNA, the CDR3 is TGTGCCAGTAGTACCGACACGTTCTTCGAGCAGTTCTTC. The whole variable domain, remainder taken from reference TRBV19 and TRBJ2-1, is DGGITQSPKYLFRKEGQNVTLSCEQNLNHDAMYWYRQDPGQGLRLIYYSQIVNDFQKGDIAEGYSVSREKKESFPLTVTSAQKNPTAFYLCASSTDTFFEQFFGPGTRLTVL.

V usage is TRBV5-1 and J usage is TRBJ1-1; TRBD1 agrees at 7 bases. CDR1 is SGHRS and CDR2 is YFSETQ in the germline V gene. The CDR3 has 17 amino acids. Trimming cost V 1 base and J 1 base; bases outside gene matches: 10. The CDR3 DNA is TGCGCCAGCAGCTTGAGAGGGGGCGAGGGTCAGAACACTGAAGCTTTCTTT. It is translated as CASSLRGGEGQNTEAFF. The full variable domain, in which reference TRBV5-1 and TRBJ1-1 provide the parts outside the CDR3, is KAGVTQTPRYLIKTRGQQVTLSCSPISGHRSVSWYQQTPGQGLQFLFEYFSETQRNKGNFPGRFSGRQFSNSRSEMNVSTLELGDSALYLCASSLRGGEGQNTEAFFGQGTRLTVV.

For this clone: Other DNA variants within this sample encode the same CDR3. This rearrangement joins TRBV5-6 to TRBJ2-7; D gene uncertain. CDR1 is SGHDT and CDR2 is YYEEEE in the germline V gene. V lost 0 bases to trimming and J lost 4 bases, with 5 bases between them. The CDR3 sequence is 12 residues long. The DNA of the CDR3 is TGTGCCAGCAGCTTGGCCTCTTACGAGCAGTACTTC. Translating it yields CASSLASYEQYF.

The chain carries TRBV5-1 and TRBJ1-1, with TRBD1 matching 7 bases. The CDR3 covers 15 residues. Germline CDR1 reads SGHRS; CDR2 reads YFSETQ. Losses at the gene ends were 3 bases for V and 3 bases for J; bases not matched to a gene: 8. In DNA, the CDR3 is TGCGCCAGCAGCTCAAGACAGGGCTTGTACACTGAAGCTTTCTTT. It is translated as CASSSRQGLYTEAFF.

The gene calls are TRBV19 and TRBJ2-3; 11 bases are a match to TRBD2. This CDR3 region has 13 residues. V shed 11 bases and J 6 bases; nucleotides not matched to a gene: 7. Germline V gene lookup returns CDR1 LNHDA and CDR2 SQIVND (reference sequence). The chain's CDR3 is CASGSGRGDTQYF. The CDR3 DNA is TGTGCCTCGGGTAGCGGGAGGGGGGATACGCAGTATTTT. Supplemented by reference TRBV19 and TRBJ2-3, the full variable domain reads DGGITQSPKYLFRKEGQNVTLSCEQNLNHDAMYWYRQDPGQGLRLIYYSQIVNDFQKGDIAEGYSVSREKKESFPLTVTSAQKNPTAFYLCASGSGRGDTQYFGPGTRLTVL.

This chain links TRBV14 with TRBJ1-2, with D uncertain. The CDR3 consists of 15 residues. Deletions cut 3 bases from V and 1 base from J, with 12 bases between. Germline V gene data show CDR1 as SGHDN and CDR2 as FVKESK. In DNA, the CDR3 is TGTGCCAGCAGCCAGGAGTCGGCCAGTAACTATGGCTACACCTTC. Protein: CASSQESASNYGYTF.

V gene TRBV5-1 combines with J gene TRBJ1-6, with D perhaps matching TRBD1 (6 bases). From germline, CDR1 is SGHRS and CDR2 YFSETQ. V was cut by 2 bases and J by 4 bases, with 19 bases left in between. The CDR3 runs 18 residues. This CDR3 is CASSFLALGQSYNSPLHF. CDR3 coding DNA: TGCGCCAGCAGCTTTTTAGCTTTAGGACAGTCATATAATTCACCCCTCCACTTT.

This CDR3 is CASSRRQALSTEAFF. In DNA, the CDR3 is TGTGCCAGCAGCCGGAGACAGGCTCTGAGCACTGAAGCTTTCTTT. The chain has TRBV7-2 and TRBJ1-1, with D possibly matching TRBD1 (6 bases). Germline-derived CDR1 and CDR2 are SGHTA and FQGNSA. This CDR3 spans 15 amino acids. Trimming shortened V by 5 bases and J by 4 bases, and 17 bases separated the two germline ends.

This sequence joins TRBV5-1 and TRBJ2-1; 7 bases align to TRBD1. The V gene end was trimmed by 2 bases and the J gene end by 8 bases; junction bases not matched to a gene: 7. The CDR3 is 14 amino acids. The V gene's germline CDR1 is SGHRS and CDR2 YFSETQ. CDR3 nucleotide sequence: TGCGCCAGCAGCTTTACAGGGGAGTTTTATGAGCAGTTCTTC. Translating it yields CASSFTGEFYEQFF.

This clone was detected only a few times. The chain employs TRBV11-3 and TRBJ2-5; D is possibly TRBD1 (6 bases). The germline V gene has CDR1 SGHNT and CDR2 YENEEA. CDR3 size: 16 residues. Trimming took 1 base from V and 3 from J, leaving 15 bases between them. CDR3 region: CASSLGARGIEETQYF. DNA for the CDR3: TGTGCCAGCAGCTTAGGCGCCAGGGGAATTGAAGAGACCCAGTACTTC.

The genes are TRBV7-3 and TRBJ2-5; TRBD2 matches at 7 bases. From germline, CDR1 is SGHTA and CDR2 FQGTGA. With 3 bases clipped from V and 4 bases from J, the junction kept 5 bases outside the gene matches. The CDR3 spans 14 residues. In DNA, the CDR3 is TGTGCCAGCAGCTTGAGCGGGACGATAGAGACCCAGTACTTC. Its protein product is CASSLSGTIETQYF.

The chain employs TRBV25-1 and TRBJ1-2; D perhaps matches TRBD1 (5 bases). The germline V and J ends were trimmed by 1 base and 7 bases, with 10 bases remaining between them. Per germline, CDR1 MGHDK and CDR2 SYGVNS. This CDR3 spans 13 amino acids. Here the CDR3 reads CASSESHQGGYTF. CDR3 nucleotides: TGTGCCAGCAGTGAATCCCACCAGGGTGGCTACACCTTC.

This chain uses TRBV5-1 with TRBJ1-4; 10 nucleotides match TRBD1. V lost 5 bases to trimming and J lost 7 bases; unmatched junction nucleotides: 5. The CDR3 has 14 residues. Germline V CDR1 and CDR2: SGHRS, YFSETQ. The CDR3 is CASRSGTGVEKLFF. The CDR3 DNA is TGCGCCAGCAGGTCCGGGACAGGGGTTGAAAAACTGTTTTTT.

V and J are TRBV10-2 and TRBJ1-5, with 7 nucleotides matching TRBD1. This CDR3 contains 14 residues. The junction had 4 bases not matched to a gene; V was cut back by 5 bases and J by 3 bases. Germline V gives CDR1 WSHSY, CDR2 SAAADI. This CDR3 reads CASSRDRNNQPQHF. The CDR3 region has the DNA TGCGCCAGCAGTCGGGACAGAAACAATCAGCCCCAGCATTTT.